These 23 T cell receptor beta chains were sequenced from one sample in a study of neurological immune-mediated disorders. Each CDR3 protein gets one entry after TCRdb re-called the 5' RACE reads with MiXCR. The sample consists of tens of thousands of distinct CDR3 sequences, 3% to 4.5% of them appearing once. The material sequenced was PBMCs. These receptors all come from a man aged 25 to 40 with multiple sclerosis.

This clonotype was detected ten times or more. CDR3 residues: CASSRAGEDNEQFF. CDR3 sequence (DNA): TGCGCCAGCAGCCGGGCAGGGGAGGACAATGAGCAGTTCTTC. This rearrangement joins TRBV5-1 to TRBJ2-1; D possibly uses TRBD1 or TRBD2 (6 bases each). CDR1 SGHRS and CDR2 YFSETQ come from the germline V gene. The CDR3 spans 14 residues. Trimming stripped 4 bases from V and 5 bases from J, with 13 bases between.

The gene calls are TRBV5-1 and TRBJ2-1; 8 bases fit TRBD2. V shed 0 bases and J 5 bases; nucleotides not matched to a gene: 4. The CDR3 is 15 residues long. Germline CDR1 reads SGHRS; CDR2 reads YFSETQ. The CDR3 DNA sequence: TGCGCCAGCAGCTTGGTGGGGACTAGTAACAATGAGCAGTTCTTC. Its translation: CASSLVGTSNNEQFF.

This clonotype was recorded many times. Written as DNA, the CDR3 is TGTGCCAGCAGCTCAACGGGTAGTCGTAAAGAGACCCAGTACTTC. The encoded protein is CASSSTGSRKETQYF. The genes are TRBV3-1 and TRBJ2-5, with unresolved D. In germline, CDR1 is LGHDT, CDR2 YNNKEL (reference sequence). This CDR3 has 15 residues. Trimming removed 5 bases at V and 3 bases at J, with 16 bases between.

Ten or more counts support this clonotype. The chain joins TRBV5-1 to TRBJ1-1; D unclear. The V gene's germline CDR1 is SGHRS and CDR2 YFSETQ. This CDR3 comprises 12 residues. V was clipped by 4 bases and J by 1 base, with 5 bases between them. CDR3 amino acids: CASSMGNTEAFF. The CDR3 nucleotides are TGCGCCAGCAGCATGGGGAACACTGAAGCTTTCTTT. The whole variable domain, remainder taken from reference TRBV5-1 and TRBJ1-1, is KAGVTQTPRYLIKTRGQQVTLSCSPISGHRSVSWYQQTPGQGLQFLFEYFSETQRNKGNFPGRFSGRQFSNSRSEMNVSTLELGDSALYLCASSMGNTEAFFGQGTRLTVV.

V usage is TRBV7-2 and J usage is TRBJ1-2, with D perhaps matching TRBD1 (5 bases). Trimming left V 6 bases short and J 8 bases short, with 19 bases between. The CDR3 consists of 14 residues. The germline V gene has CDR1 SGHTA and CDR2 FQGNSA. The CDR3 is CASRLDGRGYGYTF. In nucleotides, the CDR3 is TGTGCCAGCAGACTCGATGGTAGGGGTTACGGCTACACCTTC.

This clonotype was counted at least ten times. This rearrangement joins TRBV20-1 to TRBJ2-5; TRBD1 might be the D (7 bases). The CDR3 has 14 amino acids. Trimming took 3 bases from V and 1 from J, leaving 12 bases between them. The V gene's germline CDR1 is DFQATT and CDR2 SNEGSKA (reference sequence). In nucleotides, the CDR3 is TGCAGTGCTAGTAATCAGGGGGGCCAAGAGACCCAGTACTTC. Encoded protein: CSASNQGGQETQYF.

This clonotype was picked up many times. The chain recombines TRBV10-3 with TRBJ1-1, with TRBD1 identical over 8 bases. Germline lookup yields CDR1 ENHRY and CDR2 SYGVKD. The ends lost 3 bases at V and 4 bases at J; junction bases unmatched: 4. This CDR3 is 14 amino acids long. DNA for the CDR3: TGTGCCATCAGTGAAGGACAGGGAGTCACTGAAGCTTTCTTT. It specifies CAISEGQGVTEAFF.

This clonotype was counted ten times or more. The V call is TRBV27, the J call TRBJ1-1, with TRBD1 as a possible D gene (5 bases). Per germline, CDR1 MNHEY and CDR2 SMNVEV (reference sequence). The CDR3 consists of 12 residues. The V gene lost 7 bases and the J gene lost 4 bases, with 10 bases spanning the gap. The CDR3, as DNA: TGTGCCAGCAAAGCAGGGATCACTGAAGCTTTCTTT. Amino acid sequence: CASKAGITEAFF.

Many counts were recorded for this clonotype. The chain joins TRBV24-1 to TRBJ2-3, with D possibly matching TRBD2 (6 bases). Germline V gene sequence: CDR1 KGHDR, CDR2 SFDVKD. Trimming took off 3 bases at V and 3 bases at J, with 6 bases between the two ends. CDR3 length: 13 residues. The CDR3 nucleotides are TGTGCCACCAGTGATGGAGGGACAGATACGCAGTATTTT. Amino acid sequence: CATSDGGTDTQYF.

This clonotype was observed many times. The CDR3 bases are TGCAGTGCTAATGTCTGGGGGTTCGGTAACGAGCAGTACTTC. This gives the protein CSANVWGFGNEQYF. The chain combines TRBV20-1 with TRBJ2-7; D possibly uses TRBD1 or TRBD2 (5 bases each). The CDR3 runs 14 residues. V was clipped by 4 bases and J by 5 bases, with 18 bases between them. The germline V gene encodes CDR1 DFQATT and CDR2 SNEGSKA (reference sequence).

This clonotype occurred many times. V and J are TRBV5-1 and TRBJ2-1; D gene unclear. Germline V gives CDR1 SGHRS, CDR2 YFSETQ. Trimming pared 3 bases from V and 2 bases from J, leaving 12 bases between. This CDR3 spans 15 amino acids. Written as DNA, the CDR3 is TGCGCCAGCAGCTCCCAAACCTCGACCTACAATGAGCAGTTCTTC. It yields the protein CASSSQTSTYNEQFF.

This clonotype showed up many times. This chain connects TRBV4-2 to TRBJ1-1; the match to TRBD1 covers 9 bases. Losses at the gene ends were 3 bases for V and 5 bases for J; bases not matched to a gene: 10. This CDR3 has 16 amino acids. Germline V gene sequence: CDR1 LGHNA, CDR2 YNFKEQ. In DNA form, the CDR3 reads TGTGCCAGCAGCCAGGCGACAGGGGGAGGGGATACTGAAGCTTTCTTT. Translating gives CASSQATGGGDTEAFF.

About this clonotype itself: Compared with germline, one end of the junction differs, possibly owing to a read error. The rearrangement uses TRBV12-3 or TRBV12-4 and TRBJ1-5; D ambiguous. This CDR3 is built from 12 residues. CDR3 in amino acids: CASKFSNQPQNF. CDR3 sequence (DNA): TGTGCCAGTAAGTTTAGCAATCAGCCCCAGAATTTT.

This clonotype came up a few times. This chain joins TRBV7-9 and TRBJ2-3; no clear D gene. The V end lost 0 bases, the J end lost 8 bases, and 6 bases lay between the germline ends. The CDR3 is 12 amino acids. Per the germline V gene, CDR1 is SEHNR and CDR2 is FQNEAQ (reference sequence). DNA for the CDR3: TGTGCCAGCAGCTTAGCTGGAAGTACGCAGTATTTT. This sequence encodes CASSLAGSTQYF. Drawing the rest from reference TRBV7-9 and TRBJ2-3, the complete variable domain is DTGVSQNPRHKITKRGQNVTFRCDPISEHNRLYWYRQTLGQGPEFLTYFQNEAQLEKSRLLSDRFSAERPKGSFSTLEIQRTEQGDSAMYLCASSLAGSTQYFGPGTRLTVL.

In its sample, this clonotype was seen many times. The chain uses TRBV5-8 and TRBJ2-7; 8 nucleotides line up with TRBD1. The junction had 5 bases not matched to a gene; V was cut back by 4 bases and J by 5 bases. CDR3 length: 13 amino acids. Germline V CDR1 and CDR2: SGHTS, YDEGEE. CDR3 DNA: TGTGCCAGCAGCCCGGACAGGGTCCACGAGCAGTACTTC. This translates into CASSPDRVHEQYF.

This clonotype was seen more than once but under ten times. V and J are TRBV5-1 and TRBJ2-7, with 7 bases aligning to TRBD1. The V gene's germline CDR1 is SGHRS and CDR2 YFSETQ. Trimming at V came to 4 bases and at J to 3 bases, leaving 10 bases not matched to a gene. The CDR3 loop spans 15 amino acids. DNA for the CDR3: TGCGCCAGCAGCGCAACCGGGACAGCCGGCTACGAGCAGTACTTC. It specifies CASSATGTAGYEQYF. Variable domain in full (rest from reference TRBV5-1 and TRBJ2-7): KAGVTQTPRYLIKTRGQQVTLSCSPISGHRSVSWYQQTPGQGLQFLFEYFSETQRNKGNFPGRFSGRQFSNSRSEMNVSTLELGDSALYLCASSATGTAGYEQYFGPGTRLTVT.

This clonotype was counted at least ten times. The rearrangement joins TRBV7-2 to TRBJ1-2; D call uncertain. Germline V lookup: CDR1 SGHTA, CDR2 FQGNSA. V lost 1 base to trimming and J lost 2 bases, with 2 bases between them. There are 12 residues in the CDR3. The CDR3: CASSLDNYGYTF. The CDR3 DNA reads TGTGCCAGCAGCTTAGACAACTATGGCTACACCTTC.

This clonotype was counted ten times or more. The chain carries TRBV20-1 and TRBJ2-7, with D perhaps given as TRBD1 or TRBD2 (5 bases each). The CDR3 has 12 amino acids. CDR1 DFQATT and CDR2 SNEGSKA come from the germline V gene (reference sequence). V was cut by 4 bases and J by 5 bases, with 12 bases left in between. CDR3 in DNA: TGCAGTGCTACGGGACGGTCCCACGAGCAGTACTTC. This translates into CSATGRSHEQYF.

This clonotype was observed many times. This chain links TRBV27 with TRBJ1-6; 7 nucleotides align to TRBD1. From germline, CDR1 is MNHEY and CDR2 SMNVEV (reference sequence). Unmatched junction bases numbered 6, after V lost 3 bases and J lost 7 bases. The CDR3 consists of 15 residues. The CDR3 bases are TGTGCCAGCAGTTTCCGGGACAGCCAAAATTCACCCCTCCACTTT. This sequence encodes CASSFRDSQNSPLHF.

This clonotype came up many times. An end of the junction differs from the germline gene, which may be a read error. J is TRBJ1-5 and V is TRBV9; a possible D gene is TRBD1 (5 bases). Germline V lookup: CDR1 SGDLS, CDR2 YYNGEE. The CDR3 length is 14 residues. The CDR3 region has the DNA TGTGCCAGCAGCGCAGGGACGGATATTAAGCCCCAGAATTTT. Residues: CASSAGTDIKPQNF.

The table lists this clonotype with many counts. This sequence joins TRBV5-1 and TRBJ2-1; D gene uncertain. Deletions cut 4 bases from V and 5 bases from J, with 16 bases between. The CDR3 has 15 amino acids. CDR1 and CDR2 (germline): SGHRS, YFSETQ. The CDR3 DNA is TGCGCCAGCAGCCCGGCCCTTCTTTCCCACAATGAGCAGTTCTTC. Its translation: CASSPALLSHNEQFF.

This clonotype appeared many times. This chain uses TRBV20-1 with TRBJ2-5, with 8 bases identical to TRBD2. Germline CDR1 reads DFQATT; CDR2 reads SNEGSKA (reference sequence). The V segment lost 5 bases and the J segment 13 bases; nucleotides outside the gene matches: 9. The CDR3 covers 11 residues. The CDR3, as DNA: TGCAGTGCTGGGCGGGGGGTCTACCCGTACTTC. It specifies CSAGRGVYPYF.

This clonotype occurred many times. This chain connects TRBV2 to TRBJ1-5; 8 bases map to TRBD1. Germline V gives CDR1 SNHLY, CDR2 FYNNEI. The ends lost 8 bases at V and 4 bases at J; junction bases unmatched: 4. The CDR3 totals 13 residues. The DNA for the CDR3 is TGTGCCAGCGACAGGGGCCCTAATCAGCCCCAGCATTTT. Translation: CASDRGPNQPQHF.